A selection of T cell receptor beta chains follows, all from one sample in a study of T-cell memory formation after mild COVID-19. TCRdb called the 5' RACE reads again in MiXCR, with one record for every CDR3 protein. The data show hundreds of thousands of distinct CDR3 sequences, just over 20% seen once. The material sequenced was PBMCs or a T cell subset sorted from them (not recorded which). These receptors came from an adult woman who had mild COVID-19 (a few samples of this study predate the infection). Cell type and time point are not known. The CDR3 runs from the conserved cysteine through the conserved F or W. D genes are given only for firm matches. For some rows the clone size is stated as once, few or many, or as a class when expanded; others skip it.

TRBD2 | TRBJ2-1 | TRBV20-1 | - | TGCAGTGGAGCGGGAGGGCAAGGATATTACAATGAGCAGTTCTTC | CSGAGGQGYYNEQFF
- | TRBJ2-5 | TRBV5-1 | many | TGCGCCAGCAGCTTGGTGGGAGAGACCCAGTACTTC | CASSLVGETQYF
TRBD1 | TRBJ2-2 | TRBV9 | many | TGTGCCAGCAGCGTAAGGACAGGGAACACCGGGGAGCTGTTTTTT | CASSVRTGNTGELFF
- | TRBJ1-5 | TRBV6-6 | few | TGTGCCAGCAGTTACTCGATGGGGTCCCCTAGCAATCAGCCCCAGCATTTT | CASSYSMGSPSNQPQHF
TRBD1 | TRBJ2-7 | TRBV5-1 | few | TGCGCCAGCAGCCCTTACGGGACAGGGATCTCCTACGAGCAGTACTTC | CASSPYGTGISYEQYF
- | TRBJ2-7 | TRBV19 | few | TGTGCCAGTAGTATTCGGGAGTTCATGTACGAGCAGTACTTC | CASSIREFMYEQYF
- | TRBJ2-7 | TRBV7-2 | - | TGTGCCAGCAGCTTTGATGAGCGCTACGAGCAGTACTTC | CASSFDERYEQYF
- | TRBJ2-1 | TRBV5-1 | few | TGCGCCAGCAGCTCCACAGGGACCCAGTACAATGAGCAGTTCTTC | CASSSTGTQYNEQFF
TRBD2 | TRBJ2-5 | TRBV29-1 | few | TGCAGCGTAGATGGGACTATCCAAGAGACCCAGTACTTC | CSVDGTIQETQYF
- | TRBJ2-1 | TRBV7-9 | many | TGTGCCAGCAGCCGAGAGTCTGAGCAGTTCTTC | CASSRESEQFF
TRBD1 | TRBJ2-7 | TRBV5-5 | few | TGTGCCAGCAGCTCAATCCCGGGACAGGGTACCTACGAGCAGTACTTC | CASSSIPGQGTYEQYF
- | TRBJ2-7 | TRBV6-2/TRBV6-3 | few | TGTGCCAGCAGTTACTCCCTCCCCGGGAGAAACTCCTACGAGCAGTACTTC | CASSYSLPGRNSYEQYF
TRBD2 | TRBJ2-1 | TRBV7-2 | few | TGTGCCAGCAGCCCTCTCCGACTAGCGGGGGGATACAATGAGCAGTTCTTC | CASSPLRLAGGYNEQFF
TRBD2 | TRBJ2-1 | TRBV7-2 | - | TGTGCCAGCAGCTTTACTAGCGGGAGGAACAACAATGAGCAGTTCTTC | CASSFTSGRNNNEQFF
- | TRBJ2-7 | TRBV7-3 | few | TGTGCCAGCAGCCCGCGCCAGGGGCCAGTCTACGAGCAGTACTTC | CASSPRQGPVYEQYF
- | TRBJ1-2 | TRBV20-1 | - | TGCAGTGCTAGAGTTCCCGCTCCTAACTATGGCTACACCTTC | CSARVPAPNYGYTF
TRBD2 | TRBJ2-5 | TRBV10-3 | - | TGTGCCATCAGTGATAGCGGGGGGTCCCAAGAGACCCAGTACTTC | CAISDSGGSQETQYF
- | TRBJ1-3 | TRBV5-1 | - | TGCGCCAGCAGCTTGGATCCGGCAAGAGGAAACACCATATATTTT | CASSLDPARGNTIYF
TRBD1 | TRBJ2-3 | TRBV6-5 | - | TGTGCCAGCAGTACTCAGGGGGCGAGGATAGATACGCAGTATTTT | CASSTQGARIDTQYF
TRBD1 | TRBJ1-3 | TRBV7-2 | - | TGTGCCAGCAGCTTAGGGCGCCGGGACAGGGTCGGAAACACCACATATTTT | CASSLGRRDRVGNTTYF
- | TRBJ2-2 | TRBV6-2/TRBV6-3 | few | TGTGCCAGCAGTCGCACCCGAGGAGGGTATACCGGGGAGCTGTTTTTT | CASSRTRGGYTGELFF
TRBD1 | TRBJ2-1 | TRBV7-9 | few | TGTGCCAGCAGCGACGGACAGGGGGTTTTCAGCTCCTACAATGAGCAGTTCTTC | CASSDGQGVFSSYNEQFF
- | TRBJ2-7 | TRBV7-2 | few | TGTGCCAGCAGCTTGGGTACAAGTCCCGAGCAGTACTTC | CASSLGTSPEQYF
- | TRBJ2-7 | TRBV6-5 | - | TGTGCCAGCAGGGATCTCCGGGACTACGAGCAGTACTTC | CASRDLRDYEQYF
TRBD2 | TRBJ2-3 | TRBV20-1 | - | TGCAGTGCTTTAGCGGCGGGGGGGACGACAGATACGCAGTATTTT | CSALAAGGTTDTQYF
TRBD2 | TRBJ2-1 | TRBV7-8 | many | TGTGCCAGCAGCCGGACTAGCGGGAGGGATGAGCAGTTCTTC | CASSRTSGRDEQFF
- | TRBJ2-5 | TRBV12-3/TRBV12-4 | few | TGTGCCAGCAGCCCGGTAGGCAGAGAAGAGACCCAGTACTTC | CASSPVGREETQYF
- | TRBJ1-2 | TRBV12-3/TRBV12-4 | - | TGTGCCAGCAGTTCCGGGGGGTGGGGTGGCTACACCTTC | CASSSGGWGGYTF
TRBD2 | TRBJ2-5 | TRBV7-9 | few | TGTGCCAGCAACGAGCTGACGGGACTAGTCCATTACTTC | CASNELTGLVHYF
- | TRBJ2-2 | TRBV5-1 | - | TGCGCCAGCAGCTTTTGGAACACCGGGGAGCTGTTTTTT | CASSFWNTGELFF
TRBD2 | TRBJ2-7 | TRBV7-9 | few | TGTGCCAGCAGCTTAGCGCAGGGGACTAGCTCCTACGAGCAGTACTTC | CASSLAQGTSSYEQYF
TRBD1 | TRBJ2-2 | TRBV5-6 | few | TGTGCCAGCAGCTTGGTACGGACCGGGACAGCAAACACCGGGGAGCTGTTTTTT | CASSLVRTGTANTGELFF
- | TRBJ2-5 | TRBV5-1 | few | TGCGCCAGCAGCTTACCGACGGTGGGGGAGACCCAGTACTTC | CASSLPTVGETQYF
TRBD2 | TRBJ2-2 | TRBV12-3/TRBV12-4 | many | TGTGCCAGCAGCCTTGGGGAGGGCGGGGAGCTGTTTTTT | CASSLGEGGELFF
TRBD1 | TRBJ2-7 | TRBV20-1 | - | TGCAGTGCCGCAAGGGGGACAGGGGCAGGCGAGCAGTACTTC | CSAARGTGAGEQYF
TRBD1 | TRBJ2-5 | TRBV2 | few | TGTGCCAGCCCGACAGGGGGCGGGGAGACCCAGTACTTC | CASPTGGGETQYF
TRBD2 | TRBJ2-7 | TRBV29-1 | few | TGCAGCGTTGAAGCAGGACTAGCGGGCTACGAGCAGTACTTC | CSVEAGLAGYEQYF
TRBD1 | TRBJ2-7 | TRBV15 | few | TGTGCCACCAGCAGCGACCGGGACAGTAACGAGCAGTACTTC | CATSSDRDSNEQYF
TRBD2 | TRBJ2-5 | TRBV7-8 | few | TGTGCCAGCAGGCGTAGTCTAGCGGGAGGAGAGACCCAGTACTTC | CASRRSLAGGETQYF
- | TRBJ1-1 | TRBV5-1 | - | TGCGCCAGCAGCGCTATGTGGTCCGAGAACACTGAAGCTTTCTTT | CASSAMWSENTEAFF
TRBD2 | TRBJ2-5 | TRBV23-1 | - | TGCGCCAGCAGTCAATCGCCAGCAGCGGGAACTAGGGAGACCCAGTACTTC | CASSQSPAAGTRETQYF
- | TRBJ2-7 | TRBV20-1 | - | TGCAGTGCTAGATCCTCCCCGGGCCGGTACGAGCAGTACTTC | CSARSSPGRYEQYF